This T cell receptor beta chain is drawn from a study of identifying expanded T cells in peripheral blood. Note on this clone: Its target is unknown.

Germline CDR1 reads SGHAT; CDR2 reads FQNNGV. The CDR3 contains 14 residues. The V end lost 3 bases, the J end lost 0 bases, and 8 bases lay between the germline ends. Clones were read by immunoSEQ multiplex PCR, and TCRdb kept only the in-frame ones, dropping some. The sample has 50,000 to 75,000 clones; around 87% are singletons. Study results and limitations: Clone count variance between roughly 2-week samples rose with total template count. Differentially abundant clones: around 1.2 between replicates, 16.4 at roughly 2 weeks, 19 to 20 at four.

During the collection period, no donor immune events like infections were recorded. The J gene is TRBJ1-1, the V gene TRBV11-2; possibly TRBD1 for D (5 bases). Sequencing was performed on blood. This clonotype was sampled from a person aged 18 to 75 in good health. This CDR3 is CASSFGGMNTEAFF. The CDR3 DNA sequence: TGTGCCAGCAGCTTTGGGGGTATGAACACTGAAGCTTTCTTT.